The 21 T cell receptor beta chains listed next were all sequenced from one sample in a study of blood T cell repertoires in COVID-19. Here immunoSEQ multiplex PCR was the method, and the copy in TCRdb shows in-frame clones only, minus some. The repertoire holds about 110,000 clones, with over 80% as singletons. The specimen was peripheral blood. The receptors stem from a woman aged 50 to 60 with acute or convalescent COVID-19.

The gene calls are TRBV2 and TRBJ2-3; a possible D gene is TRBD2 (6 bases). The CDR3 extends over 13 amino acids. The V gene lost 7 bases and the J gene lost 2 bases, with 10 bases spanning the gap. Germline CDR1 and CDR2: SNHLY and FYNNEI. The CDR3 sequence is CASTGDSTDTQYF. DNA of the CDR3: TGTGCCAGCACCGGGGACTCCACAGATACGCAGTATTTT.

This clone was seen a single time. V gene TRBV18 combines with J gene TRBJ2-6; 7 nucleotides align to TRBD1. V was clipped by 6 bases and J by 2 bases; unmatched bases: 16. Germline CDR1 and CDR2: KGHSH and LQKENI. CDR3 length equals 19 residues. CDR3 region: CASSSARGGGRTGANVLTF. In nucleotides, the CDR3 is TGTGCCAGCTCCTCGGCGAGAGGGGGCGGCCGTACTGGGGCCAACGTCCTGACTTTC. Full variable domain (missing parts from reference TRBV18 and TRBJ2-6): NAGVMQNPRHLVRRRGQEARLRCSPMKGHSHVYWYRQLPEEGLKFMVYLQKENIIDESGMPKERFSAEFPKEGPSILRIQQVVRGDSAAYFCASSSARGGGRTGANVLTFGAGSRLTVL.

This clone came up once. The CDR3 reads CASSPTAGRDEQYF. DNA for the CDR3: TGTGCCAGCTCACCCACGGCAGGGAGGGACGAGCAGTACTTC. The rearrangement links TRBV18 to TRBJ2-7; 7 bases fit TRBD2. The V gene end was trimmed by 3 bases and the J gene end by 5 bases; junction bases not matched to a gene: 7. Germline loops: CDR1 KGHSH, CDR2 LQKENI. The CDR3 is made up of 14 amino acids.

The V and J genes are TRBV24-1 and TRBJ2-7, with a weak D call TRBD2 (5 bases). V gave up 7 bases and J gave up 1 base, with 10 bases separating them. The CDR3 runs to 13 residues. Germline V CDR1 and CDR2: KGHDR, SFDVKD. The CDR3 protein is CATSAGGSYEQYF. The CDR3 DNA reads TGTGCCACCAGCGCCGGCGGGTCCTACGAGCAGTACTTC.

The CDR3 loop is CATRLTGGYGYTF. CDR3 DNA sequence: TGTGCCACCAGATTAACAGGGGGCTATGGCTACACCTTC. The chain is built from TRBV15 and TRBJ1-2, with TRBD1 matching over 8 bases. The CDR3 is 13 amino acids. The germline V gene encodes CDR1 LNHNV and CDR2 YYDKDF (reference sequence). The ends lost 6 bases at V and 4 bases at J; junction bases unmatched: 4.

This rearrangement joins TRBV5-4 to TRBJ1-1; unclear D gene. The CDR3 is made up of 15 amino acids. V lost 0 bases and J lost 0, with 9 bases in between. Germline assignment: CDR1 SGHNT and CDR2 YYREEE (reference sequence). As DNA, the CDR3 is TGTGCCAGCAGCTTGGCCACAGAGATGAACACTGAAGCTTTCTTT. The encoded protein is CASSLATEMNTEAFF.

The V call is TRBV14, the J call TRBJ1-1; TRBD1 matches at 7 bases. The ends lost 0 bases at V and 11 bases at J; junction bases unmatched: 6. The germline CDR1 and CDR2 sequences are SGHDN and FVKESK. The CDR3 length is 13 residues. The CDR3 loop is CASSQDRSGQAFF. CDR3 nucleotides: TGTGCCAGCAGCCAAGACAGGTCGGGACAGGCTTTCTTT. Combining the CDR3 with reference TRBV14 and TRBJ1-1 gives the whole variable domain EAGVTQFPSHSVIEKGQTVTLRCDPISGHDNLYWYRRVMGKEIKFLLHFVKESKQDESGMPNNRFLAERTGGTYSTLKVQPAELEDSGVYFCASSQDRSGQAFFGQGTRLTVV.

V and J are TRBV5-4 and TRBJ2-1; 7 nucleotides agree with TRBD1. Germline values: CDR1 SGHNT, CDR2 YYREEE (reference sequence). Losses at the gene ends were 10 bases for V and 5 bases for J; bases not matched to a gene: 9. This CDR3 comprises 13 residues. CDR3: CALTGTDNNEQFF. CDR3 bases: TGTGCCCTTACCGGGACAGACAACAATGAGCAGTTCTTC.

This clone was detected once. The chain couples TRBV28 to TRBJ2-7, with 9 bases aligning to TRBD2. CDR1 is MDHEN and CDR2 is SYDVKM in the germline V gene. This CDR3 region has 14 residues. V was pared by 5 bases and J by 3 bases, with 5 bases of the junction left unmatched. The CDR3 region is CASSALAGDYEQYF. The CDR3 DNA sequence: TGTGCCAGCAGTGCACTAGCGGGTGACTACGAGCAGTACTTC.

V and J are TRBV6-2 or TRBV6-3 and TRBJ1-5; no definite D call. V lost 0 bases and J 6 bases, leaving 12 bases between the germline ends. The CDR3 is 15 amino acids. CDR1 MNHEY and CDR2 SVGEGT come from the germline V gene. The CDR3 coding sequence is TGTGCCAGCAGTTACTCAGCAGGAGGGAGTCAGCCCCAGCATTTT. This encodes CASSYSAGGSQPQHF.

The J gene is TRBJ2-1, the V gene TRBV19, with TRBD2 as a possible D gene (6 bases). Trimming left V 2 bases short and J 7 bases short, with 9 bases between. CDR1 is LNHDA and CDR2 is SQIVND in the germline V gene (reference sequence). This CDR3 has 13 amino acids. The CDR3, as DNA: TGTGCCAGTAGTATAATGGAGGGAAATGAGCAGTTCTTC. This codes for CASSIMEGNEQFF. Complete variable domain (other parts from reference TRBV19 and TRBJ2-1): DGGITQSPKYLFRKEGQNVTLSCEQNLNHDAMYWYRQDPGQGLRLIYYSQIVNDFQKGDIAEGYSVSREKKESFPLTVTSAQKNPTAFYLCASSIMEGNEQFFGPGTRLTVL.

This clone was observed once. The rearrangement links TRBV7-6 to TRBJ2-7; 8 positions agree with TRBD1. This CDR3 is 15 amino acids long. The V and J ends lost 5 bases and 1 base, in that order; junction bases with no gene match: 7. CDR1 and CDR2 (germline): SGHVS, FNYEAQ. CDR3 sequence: CASSLGQGLSYEQYF. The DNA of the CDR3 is TGTGCCAGCAGCCTCGGACAGGGATTATCCTACGAGCAGTACTTC.

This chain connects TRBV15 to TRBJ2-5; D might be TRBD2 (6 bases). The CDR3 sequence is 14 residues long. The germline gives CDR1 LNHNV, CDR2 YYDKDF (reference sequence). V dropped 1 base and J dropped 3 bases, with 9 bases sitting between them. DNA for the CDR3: TGTGCCACCAGCAGAGCTAGCGACGAAGAGACCCAGTACTTC. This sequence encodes CATSRASDEETQYF.

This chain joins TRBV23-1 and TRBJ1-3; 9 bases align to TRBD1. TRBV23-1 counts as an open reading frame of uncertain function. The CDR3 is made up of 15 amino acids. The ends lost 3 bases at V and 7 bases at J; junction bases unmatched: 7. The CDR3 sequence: CASSQRTGGRNTIYF. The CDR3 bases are TGCGCCAGCAGTCAGCGTACAGGGGGCAGGAACACCATATATTTT.

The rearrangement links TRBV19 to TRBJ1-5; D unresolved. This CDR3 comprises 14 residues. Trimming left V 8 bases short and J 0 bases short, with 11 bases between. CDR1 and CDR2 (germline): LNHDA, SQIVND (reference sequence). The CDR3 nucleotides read TGTGCCAGTGGGAGAGACTATAGCAATCAGCCCCAGCATTTT. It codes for CASGRDYSNQPQHF.

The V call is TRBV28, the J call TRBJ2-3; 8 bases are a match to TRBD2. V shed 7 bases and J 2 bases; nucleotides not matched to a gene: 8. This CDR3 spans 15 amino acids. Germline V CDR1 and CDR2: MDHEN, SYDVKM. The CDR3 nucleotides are TGTGCCAGCACCAACGGGGGGGGAGTCACAGATACGCAGTATTTT. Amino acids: CASTNGGGVTDTQYF.

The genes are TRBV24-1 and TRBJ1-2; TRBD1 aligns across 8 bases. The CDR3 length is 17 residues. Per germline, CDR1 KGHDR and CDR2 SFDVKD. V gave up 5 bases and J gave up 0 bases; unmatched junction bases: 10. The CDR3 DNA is TGTGCCACCAGTGCGTCTTCCGGGACAGGAACTAACTATGGCTACACCTTC. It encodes CATSASSGTGTNYGYTF.

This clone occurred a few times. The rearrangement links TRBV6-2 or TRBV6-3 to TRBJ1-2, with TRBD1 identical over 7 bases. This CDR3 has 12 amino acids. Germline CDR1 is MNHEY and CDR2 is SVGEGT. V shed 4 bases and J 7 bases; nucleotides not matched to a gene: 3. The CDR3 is CASSLTGAGYTF. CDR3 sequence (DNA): TGTGCCAGCAGTTTAACAGGGGCTGGCTACACCTTC.

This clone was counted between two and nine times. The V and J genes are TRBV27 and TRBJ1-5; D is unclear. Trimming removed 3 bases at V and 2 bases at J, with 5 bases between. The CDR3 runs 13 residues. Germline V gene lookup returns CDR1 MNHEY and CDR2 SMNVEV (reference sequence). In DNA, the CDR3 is TGTGCCAGCAGTTTGGCAGGCAATCAGCCCCAGCATTTT. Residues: CASSLAGNQPQHF.

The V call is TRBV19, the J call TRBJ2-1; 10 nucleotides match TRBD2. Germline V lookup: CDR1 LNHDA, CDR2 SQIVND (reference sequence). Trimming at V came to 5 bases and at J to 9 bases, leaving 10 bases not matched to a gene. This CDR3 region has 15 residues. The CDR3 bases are TGTGCCAGTAGTTCCCTAGCGGGAGCCCCGGGTGAGCAGTTCTTC. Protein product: CASSSLAGAPGEQFF.

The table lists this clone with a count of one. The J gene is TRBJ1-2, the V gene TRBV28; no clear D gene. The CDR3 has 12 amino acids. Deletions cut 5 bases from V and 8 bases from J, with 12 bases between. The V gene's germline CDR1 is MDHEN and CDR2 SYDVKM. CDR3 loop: CASSPEMEGYTF. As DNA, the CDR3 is TGTGCCAGCAGTCCCGAAATGGAGGGCTACACCTTC.